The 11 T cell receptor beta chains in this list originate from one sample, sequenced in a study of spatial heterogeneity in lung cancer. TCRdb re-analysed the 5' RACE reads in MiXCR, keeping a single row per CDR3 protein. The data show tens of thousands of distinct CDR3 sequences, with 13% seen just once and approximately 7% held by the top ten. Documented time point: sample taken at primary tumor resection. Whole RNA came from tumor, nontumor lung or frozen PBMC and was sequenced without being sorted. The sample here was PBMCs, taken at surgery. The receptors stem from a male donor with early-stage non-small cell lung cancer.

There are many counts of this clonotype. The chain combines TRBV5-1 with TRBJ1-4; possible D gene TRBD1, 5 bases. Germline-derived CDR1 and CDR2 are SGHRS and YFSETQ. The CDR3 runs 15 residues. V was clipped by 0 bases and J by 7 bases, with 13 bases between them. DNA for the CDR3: TGCGCCAGCAGCTTGGCCCAGGGTGGAGGTGAAAAACTGTTTTTT. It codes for CASSLAQGGGEKLFF.

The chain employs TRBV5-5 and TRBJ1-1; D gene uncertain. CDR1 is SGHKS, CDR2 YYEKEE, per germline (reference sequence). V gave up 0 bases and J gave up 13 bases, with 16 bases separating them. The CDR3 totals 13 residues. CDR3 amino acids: CASSLAGGQTGFF. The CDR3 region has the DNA TGTGCCAGCAGCTTGGCTGGTGGTCAGACGGGTTTCTTT.

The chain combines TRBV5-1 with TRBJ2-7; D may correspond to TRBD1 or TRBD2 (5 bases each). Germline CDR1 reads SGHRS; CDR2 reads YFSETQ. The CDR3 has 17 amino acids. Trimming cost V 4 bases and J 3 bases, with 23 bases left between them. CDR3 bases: TGCGCCAGCAGCCGAGGGGCGCGTCCCGTCGGGGACTACGAGCAGTACTTC. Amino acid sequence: CASSRGARPVGDYEQYF.

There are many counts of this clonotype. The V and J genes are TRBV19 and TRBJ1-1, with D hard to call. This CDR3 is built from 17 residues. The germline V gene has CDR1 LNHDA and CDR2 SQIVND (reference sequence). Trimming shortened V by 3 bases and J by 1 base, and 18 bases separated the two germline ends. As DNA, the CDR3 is TGTGCCAGTAGTATCATCGGCCCGGTAAAGGGGAACACTGAAGCTTTCTTT. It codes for CASSIIGPVKGNTEAFF.

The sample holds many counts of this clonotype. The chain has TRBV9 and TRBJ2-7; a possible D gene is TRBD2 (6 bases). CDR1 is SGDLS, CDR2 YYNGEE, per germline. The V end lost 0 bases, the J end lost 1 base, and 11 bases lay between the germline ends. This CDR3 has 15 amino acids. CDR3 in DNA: TGTGCCAGCAGCGTAGGGGGGGACCCGTCCTACGAGCAGTACTTC. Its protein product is CASSVGGDPSYEQYF.

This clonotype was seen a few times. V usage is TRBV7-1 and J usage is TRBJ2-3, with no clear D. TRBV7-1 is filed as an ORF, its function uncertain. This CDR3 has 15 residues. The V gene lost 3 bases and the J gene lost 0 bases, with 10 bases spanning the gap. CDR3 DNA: TGTGCCAGCAGCTCCCGACCTTCTAGCACAGATACGCAGTATTTT. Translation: CASSSRPSSTDTQYF.

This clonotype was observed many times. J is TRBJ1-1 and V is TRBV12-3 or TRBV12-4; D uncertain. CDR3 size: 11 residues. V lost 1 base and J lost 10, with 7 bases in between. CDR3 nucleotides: TGTGCCAGCAGTTTAGGCACGGGAGCTTTCTTT. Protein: CASSLGTGAFF.

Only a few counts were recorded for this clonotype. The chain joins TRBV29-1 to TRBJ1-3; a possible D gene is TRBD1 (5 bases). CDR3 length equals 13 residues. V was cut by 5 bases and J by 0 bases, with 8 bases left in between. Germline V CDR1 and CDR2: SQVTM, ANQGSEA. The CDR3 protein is CSVSDSSGNTIYF. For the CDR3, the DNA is TGCAGCGTTTCCGACAGCTCTGGAAACACCATATATTTT.

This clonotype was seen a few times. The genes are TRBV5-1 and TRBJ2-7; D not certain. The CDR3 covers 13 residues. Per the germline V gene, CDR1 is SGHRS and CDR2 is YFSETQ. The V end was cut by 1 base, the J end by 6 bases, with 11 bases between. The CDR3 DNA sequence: TGCGCCAGCAGCTTGTTGGCCTCTACCGAGCAGTACTTC. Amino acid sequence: CASSLLASTEQYF.

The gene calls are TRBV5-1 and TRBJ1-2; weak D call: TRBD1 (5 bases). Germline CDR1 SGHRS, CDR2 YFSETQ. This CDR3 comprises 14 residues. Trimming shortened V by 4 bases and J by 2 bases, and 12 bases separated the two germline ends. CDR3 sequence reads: CASSLGTQNYGYTF. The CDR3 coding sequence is TGCGCCAGCAGCCTGGGGACCCAAAACTATGGCTACACCTTC.

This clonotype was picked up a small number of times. The CDR3 DNA sequence: TGTGCCAGCAGCTTATTGGCGGCGGCCGGGGAGCTGTTTTTT. Amino acid sequence: CASSLLAAAGELFF. The gene calls are TRBV7-3 and TRBJ2-2; D call uncertain. This CDR3 is 14 amino acids long. Germline V CDR1 and CDR2: SGHTA, FQGTGA. V was trimmed by 2 bases and J by 6 bases, leaving 10 bases between them. Full variable domain (rest looked up from reference TRBV7-3 and TRBJ2-2): GAGVSQTPSNKVTEKGKYVELRCDPISGHTALYWYRQSLGQGPEFLIYFQGTGAADDSGLPNDRFFAVRPEGSVSTLKIQRTERGDSAVYLCASSLLAAAGELFFGEGSRLTVL.